This is a list of T cell receptor beta chains from one sample in a study of T cells expressing NK-cell markers. One entry per CDR3 protein, without DNA, is what TCRdb gives after re-calling the 5' RACE reads. The sample has almost 450,000 distinct CDR3 sequences. Sample: blood T cells: a sorted CD56 or NKG2C T cell subset, CD4+ or CD8+ T cells, or bulk PBMC T cells (not recorded which). Receptor source: a woman aged 18-70 years in good health. CDR3s include the opening cysteine and the closing phenylalanine or tryptophan. Fields, in order: J gene, V gene, CDR3 protein.

j_call: TRBJ1-5; v_call: TRBV7-8; cdr3_aa: CASSLAGASNQPQHF
j_call: TRBJ1-1; v_call: TRBV6-6; cdr3_aa: CASSYVGYTEAFF
j_call: TRBJ1-6; v_call: TRBV15; cdr3_aa: CATSRDMAQGANSPLHF
j_call: TRBJ1-1; v_call: TRBV29-1; cdr3_aa: CSVGGARTEAFF
j_call: TRBJ2-3; v_call: TRBV12-5; cdr3_aa: CASGSGTGVIDTQYF
j_call: TRBJ2-5; v_call: TRBV10-3; cdr3_aa: CAISESKSDQETQYF
j_call: TRBJ1-5; v_call: TRBV10-3; cdr3_aa: CAISAHRDRTNQPQHF
j_call: TRBJ2-1; v_call: TRBV5-1; cdr3_aa: CASSPVGGSSDRGQFF
j_call: TRBJ2-7; v_call: TRBV5-5; cdr3_aa: CASEPSTGHYEQYF
j_call: TRBJ2-1; v_call: TRBV20-1; cdr3_aa: CSARVREGLSNEQFF